The 10 T cell receptor beta chains below come from one sample, sequenced in a study of tumor-infiltrating lymphocytes in primary liver carcinoma. Co-extraction of both nucleic acids (RNA and DNA) used about 19-33 mg of unsorted bulk tissue. The template, roughly 510 ng total RNA, yielded TCR beta cDNA made with a constant-region primer. Slightly modified ARM-PCR with three nested multiplex PCR rounds yielded TCR beta libraries. It was with TRBV1-TRBV30 forward primers and a C-beta reverse primer that the first two PCR rounds were run, at roughly 10 cycles each. In TCRdb, the multiplex PCR reads were re-called with MiXCR into one record per CDR3 protein. Of roughly 20,000 distinct CDR3 sequences listed, 60% to 80% were seen once; the top ten hold 40%. Sequenced: liver tumor tissue from sampling region 1. The subset denotes: tumor region T1, superior pole. All receptors derive from a woman in her thirties with primary liver carcinoma and hepatitis B virus infection.

In regard to this clonotype: One junction end disagrees with the germline gene, perhaps due to a read error. This chain links TRBV6-7 with TRBJ2-4; no reliable D call. TRBV6-7 is treated as an ORF (open reading frame) with a function not yet certain. The CDR3 has 20 amino acids. The CDR3 nucleotides read TGTGCCAGCAGTTACTCGTCGACGGAAGCACTCGATCGCGCCAAAAATATTCAGTACTTC. The encoded protein is CASSYSSTEALDRAKNIQYF.

With respect to this clonotype: The junction and the germline gene differ at one end; a read error may be behind it. The CDR3 reads CASSQNSSFCGAKVLTF. The CDR3 DNA reads as TGTGCCAGCAGCCAGAACAGCAGCTTCTGTGGGGCCAAAGTCCTGACTTTC. The gene calls are TRBV5-6 and TRBJ2-6, with D perhaps matching TRBD1 (5 bases). The CDR3 extends over 17 amino acids. CDR1 and CDR2 (germline): SGHDT, YYEEEE. The entire variable domain, with the rest obtained from reference TRBV5-6 and TRBJ2-6, is as follows: DAGVTQSPTHLIKTRGQQVTLRCSPKSGHDTVSWYQQALGQGPQFIFQYYEEEERQRGNFPDRFSGHQFPNYSSELNVNALLLGDSALYLCASSQNSSFCGAKVLTFGAGSRLTVL.

Comments on this clonotype: Relative to the germline gene, one junction end is altered; a read error may explain this. The chain joins TRBV11-2 to TRBJ2-7, with D possibly matching TRBD1 (7 bases). Germline loops: CDR1 SGHAT, CDR2 FQNNGV. CDR3 length equals 17 residues. In DNA form, the CDR3 reads TGTGCCAGCAGTATCATAGGAGGGGGCTCTTGGAGCTACGAGCAGCACTTC. Translation gives CASSIIGGGSWSYEQHF.

Regarding this clonotype: Relative to the germline gene, one junction end is altered; a read error may explain this. The chain links TRBV5-1 to TRBJ2-7; tentatively, D is TRBD2 (6 bases). Germline values: CDR1 SGHRS, CDR2 YFSETQ. The CDR3 is 15 residues long. CDR3 DNA: TGCGCCAGCAGATTCTCTAGCGATGATACCTACGAGCAATACTTC. Translation gives CASRFSSDDTYEQYF.

Concerning this clonotype itself: One junction end disagrees with the germline gene, perhaps due to a read error. The CDR3 sequence: CASSFPPPSPDTHYF. The CDR3 DNA is TGTGCCAGCAGCTTTCCCCCTCCTAGCCCAGATACGCACTATTTT. This chain joins TRBV12-3 or TRBV12-4 and TRBJ2-3, with D possibly matching TRBD2 (5 bases). The CDR3 sequence is 15 residues long.

In regard to this clonotype: Germline and junction disagree at one end, which may indicate a read error. CDR3 region: CTSNVPGSQETQYF. The CDR3 DNA reads as TGTACCAGTAATGTGCCAGGCTCACAAGAGACCCAGTACTTC. The chain uses TRBV12-3 or TRBV12-4 and TRBJ2-5; D is ambiguous. The CDR3 runs to 14 residues.

On this clonotype: A read error is likely, as this CDR3 ends without the conserved phenylalanine or tryptophan. The rearrangement uses TRBV5-1 and TRBJ2-1; tentatively, D is TRBD1 or TRBD2 (5 bases each). The germline V gene encodes CDR1 SGHRS and CDR2 YFSETQ. Trimming removed 5 bases from V and 8 bases from J, with 11 bases in between. The CDR3 runs 12 residues. The CDR3 coding sequence is TGCGCCAGCAGAGCCCTGGGGGATGAGCAGTTCTTG. Translation gives CASRALGDEQFL.

As for this clonotype: An end of the junction does not agree with germline; a read error may underlie this. The chain combines TRBV6-6 with TRBJ1-6, with D possibly matching TRBD1 (6 bases). Germline V gene data show CDR1 as MNHNY and CDR2 as SVGAGI (reference sequence). This CDR3 comprises 14 residues. CDR3: CASIYTGMDSTLYF. CDR3 in DNA: TGTGCCAGCATTTACACAGGGATGGACTCAACCCTCTACTTT.

This clonotype qualifies as medium-sized. The V gene is TRBV4-2, the J gene TRBJ2-7; the D gene is possibly TRBD2 (6 bases). From germline, CDR1 is LGHNA and CDR2 YNFKEQ. The CDR3 spans 15 residues. V gave up 0 bases and J gave up 0 bases, with 9 bases separating them. The CDR3 DNA reads TGTGCCAGCAGCCAAGATCCCGGGAGCTCCTACGAGCAGTACTTC. Its translation is CASSQDPGSSYEQYF.

The chain joins TRBV20-1 to TRBJ2-7; unclear D gene. The CDR3 runs 14 residues. V was pared by 3 bases and J by 10 bases, with 22 bases between. Germline V CDR1 and CDR2: DFQATT, SNEGSKA (reference sequence). CDR3 region: CSARVERSPCEQYF. The DNA of the CDR3 is TGCAGTGCTAGGGTGGAGAGGTCCCCCTGCGAACAGTACTTC.